This entry is about one TCR beta chain. Its antigen is undetermined. The sample originates from a study of T cell responses to AZD1222 COVID-19 vaccine. The CDR3 spans 11 residues. From germline, CDR1 is SQVTM and CDR2 ANQGSEA. Trimming took 7 bases from V and 2 from J, leaving 8 bases between them. Findings of the study overall: At baseline, just five or six AZD1222 recipients tested seropositive. All repertoire sampling was performed exclusively after the peak T cell response. Reports indicate that nearly half of spike-specific TCRs are directed at unmutated variant regions. Donors skewed white British and female; clonal diversity was possibly underestimated.

Profiled with immunoSEQ multiplex PCR; TCRdb holds only in-frame clones, not every one. The sample has 100,000 to 150,000 clones; about 92% are singletons. The sample was peripheral blood, taken on day 0 of MenACWY control vaccination. The gene calls are TRBV29-1 and TRBJ1-1; no firm D call. This receptor was taken from an adult in good health. For the CDR3, the DNA is TGCAGCGCATCGTTAAACACTGAAGCTTTCTTT. This codes for CSASLNTEAFF.